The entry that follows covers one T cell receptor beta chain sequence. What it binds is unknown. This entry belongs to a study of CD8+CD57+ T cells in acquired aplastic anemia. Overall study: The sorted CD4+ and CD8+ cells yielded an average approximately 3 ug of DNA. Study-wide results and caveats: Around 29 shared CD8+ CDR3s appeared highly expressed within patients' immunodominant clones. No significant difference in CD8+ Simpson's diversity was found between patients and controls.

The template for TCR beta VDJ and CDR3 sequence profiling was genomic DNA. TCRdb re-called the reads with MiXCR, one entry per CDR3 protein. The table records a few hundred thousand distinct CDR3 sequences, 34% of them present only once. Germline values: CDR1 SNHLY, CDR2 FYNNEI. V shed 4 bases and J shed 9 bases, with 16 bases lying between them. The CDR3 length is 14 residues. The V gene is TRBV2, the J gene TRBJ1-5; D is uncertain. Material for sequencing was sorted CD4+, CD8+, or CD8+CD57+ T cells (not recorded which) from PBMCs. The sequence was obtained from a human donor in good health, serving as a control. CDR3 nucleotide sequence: TGTGCCAGCAGTGCTATGCGGGGTGGACGGCCCCAGCATTTT. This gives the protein CASSAMRGGRPQHF.